Listed here are 16 T cell receptor beta chains from one sample, sequenced in a study of cytomegalovirus exposure and HLA in healthy donors. PCR primers comprised 60 Vbeta and 13 Jbeta primers. The assay was immunoSEQ multiplex PCR, and TCRdb's table has in-frame clones only and misses some. Among more than 90,000 clones, roughly 74% were seen once, and the ten largest hold roughly 0.9%. Sample: PBMCs. Receptors originate from a woman aged 30 to 39 in good health and CMV-seronegative.

This clone was recorded only once. The CDR3 nucleotides are TGTGCCAGCAAAATCGGGGGAGGGAAGAACAATGAGCAGTTCTTC. It specifies CASKIGGGKNNEQFF. The chain couples TRBV6-5 to TRBJ2-1; TRBD2 aligns across 7 bases. In germline, CDR1 is MNHEY, CDR2 SVGAGI. The CDR3 is 15 amino acids. V gave up 7 bases and J gave up 5 bases; unmatched junction bases: 11.

J is TRBJ1-1 and V is TRBV11-3; 8 bases are shared with TRBD1. The germline V gene has CDR1 SGHNT and CDR2 YENEEA. J gave up 3 bases and V 5 bases, and 5 bases lay outside the gene matches. This CDR3 has 14 amino acids. In DNA form, the CDR3 reads TGTGCCAGCAGCCCACAGGGGGGACACACTGAAGCTTTCTTT. It translates to CASSPQGGHTEAFF.

The rearrangement joins TRBV5-1 to TRBJ1-1, with 9 bases identical to TRBD1. The CDR3 is made up of 14 amino acids. Germline trimming cut 2 bases from V and 5 bases from J; bases unmatched to any gene: 4. Germline V gives CDR1 SGHRS, CDR2 YFSETQ. The DNA for the CDR3 is TGCGCCAGCAGCTTATCGACAGGGGGTACTGAAGCTTTCTTT. It specifies CASSLSTGGTEAFF.

This clone was counted only a few times. The chain has TRBV5-4 and TRBJ1-1; D remains ambiguous. The CDR3 extends over 14 amino acids. Trimming pared 0 bases from V and 1 base from J, leaving 7 bases between. CDR1 is SGHNT and CDR2 is YYREEE in the germline V gene (reference sequence). CDR3 loop: CASSLDISNTEAFF. For the CDR3, the DNA is TGTGCCAGCAGCTTGGACATCTCGAACACTGAAGCTTTCTTT. Full variable domain (missing parts from reference TRBV5-4 and TRBJ1-1): ETGVTQSPTHLIKTRGQQVTLRCSSQSGHNTVSWYQQALGQGPQFIFQYYREEENGRGNFPPRFSGLQFPNYSSELNVNALELDDSALYLCASSLDISNTEAFFGQGTRLTVV.

The chain carries TRBV5-1 and TRBJ2-5, with 11 bases fitting TRBD2. Per germline, CDR1 SGHRS and CDR2 YFSETQ. Losses at the gene ends were 6 bases for V and 4 bases for J; bases not matched to a gene: 8. CDR3 size: 15 residues. CDR3 DNA: TGCGCCAGCACCCAAACTAGCGGGAGCGGAGAGACCCAGTACTTC. This gives the protein CASTQTSGSGETQYF.

The gene calls are TRBV5-4 and TRBJ2-7; tentative D call: TRBD2 (6 bases). This CDR3 region has 14 residues. With 4 bases removed from V and 6 bases from J, the gap between germline ends came to 17 bases. Germline CDR1 is SGHNT and CDR2 is YYREEE (reference sequence). The CDR3, as DNA: TGTGCCAGCAGCCCAGGCAGCGGGTTCGGCGAGCAGTACTTC. It is translated as CASSPGSGFGEQYF. The whole variable domain, remainder taken from reference TRBV5-4 and TRBJ2-7, is ETGVTQSPTHLIKTRGQQVTLRCSSQSGHNTVSWYQQALGQGPQFIFQYYREEENGRGNFPPRFSGLQFPNYSSELNVNALELDDSALYLCASSPGSGFGEQYFGPGTRLTVT.

This rearrangement joins TRBV15 to TRBJ2-1, with 10 bases fitting TRBD1. Germline assignment: CDR1 LNHNV and CDR2 YYDKDF (reference sequence). This CDR3 spans 15 amino acids. The V and J ends lost 2 bases and 6 bases, in that order; junction bases with no gene match: 4. CDR3 nucleotides: TGTGCCACCAGCAGACGGACAGGGGGGGGCAATGAGCAGTTCTTC. Translated: CATSRRTGGGNEQFF.

V and J are TRBV5-1 and TRBJ2-3, with 11 bases matching TRBD2. The germline gives CDR1 SGHRS, CDR2 YFSETQ. CDR3 length: 17 residues. Trimming took 2 bases from V and 3 from J; bases not matched to a gene: 8. The CDR3 protein is CASSFTSGSFGTDTQYF. CDR3 nucleotide sequence: TGCGCCAGCAGCTTTACTAGCGGGAGCTTCGGGACAGATACGCAGTATTTT.

The rearrangement joins TRBV6-5 to TRBJ1-4; 9 bases match TRBD1. CDR3 length: 14 residues. Germline V gives CDR1 MNHEY, CDR2 SVGAGI. Trimming took 6 bases from V and 5 from J; bases not matched to a gene: 4. The CDR3 region has the DNA TGTGCCAGCAGCTGGGACAGGGTAAATGAAAAACTGTTTTTT. Amino acids: CASSWDRVNEKLFF.

The chain joins TRBV7-8 to TRBJ2-7; D is unresolved. Germline CDR1 SGHVS, CDR2 FQNEAQ. The germline V and J ends were trimmed by 3 bases and 0 bases, with 6 bases remaining between them. CDR3 length: 13 residues. The CDR3 protein is CASSFLSSYEQYF. For the CDR3, the DNA is TGTGCCAGCAGCTTCTTGAGCTCCTACGAGCAGTACTTC.

The chain employs TRBV5-1 and TRBJ2-5; TRBD2 aligns across 11 bases. CDR1 is SGHRS and CDR2 is YFSETQ in the germline V gene. Trimming cost V 3 bases and J 5 bases; bases outside gene matches: 6. This CDR3 region has 15 residues. The CDR3 sequence: CASSSGLAARETQYF. The CDR3 DNA follows: TGCGCCAGCAGCTCGGGACTAGCGGCCCGGGAGACCCAGTACTTC.

The chain joins TRBV6-1 to TRBJ2-3; 12 bases fit TRBD2. In germline, CDR1 is MNHNS, CDR2 SASEGT. V trimming: 4 bases; J trimming: 4 bases; junction bases outside the gene matches: 6. The CDR3 is 16 amino acids. CDR3 coding DNA: TGTGCCAGCAGTGCTAGCGGGAGGGGGATAGCAGATACGCAGTATTTT. Protein sequence: CASSASGRGIADTQYF.

The J gene is TRBJ1-4, the V gene TRBV18; 10 nucleotides align to TRBD1. The CDR3 is made up of 17 amino acids. CDR1 and CDR2 (germline): KGHSH, LQKENI. Unmatched junction bases numbered 8, after V lost 0 bases and J lost 7 bases. In nucleotides, the CDR3 is TGTGCCAGCTCACCACCGGGACAGGGGTTGGGAGCTGAAAAACTGTTTTTT. It yields the protein CASSPPGQGLGAEKLFF.

This chain uses TRBV6-5 with TRBJ1-2; D is ambiguous. Per germline, CDR1 MNHEY and CDR2 SVGAGI. Trimming removed 0 bases from V and 7 bases from J, with 9 bases in between. This CDR3 comprises 13 residues. The CDR3 loop reads CASSYSTGGGYTF. CDR3 in DNA: TGTGCCAGCAGTTACTCGACTGGTGGTGGCTACACCTTC.

The table lists this clone with a few counts. The chain uses TRBV12-5 and TRBJ1-1; D uncertain. Trimming took 3 bases from V and 4 from J, leaving 21 bases between them. Germline lookup yields CDR1 LGHNT and CDR2 FRNRAP. The CDR3 totals 17 residues. CDR3 in amino acids: CASGFGSGGRVGTEAFF. The CDR3 coding sequence is TGTGCTAGTGGTTTTGGTTCGGGAGGGAGGGTTGGCACTGAAGCTTTCTTT. Full variable domain (outside the CDR3, taken from reference TRBV12-5 and TRBJ1-1): DARVTQTPRHKVTEMGQEVTMRCQPILGHNTVFWYRQTMMQGLELLAYFRNRAPLDDSGMPKDRFSAEMPDATLATLKIQPSEPRDSAVYFCASGFGSGGRVGTEAFFGQGTRLTVV.

V gene TRBV5-1 combines with J gene TRBJ2-7; possibly TRBD2 for D (5 bases). CDR3 length equals 13 residues. With 4 bases removed from V and 5 bases from J, the gap between germline ends came to 13 bases. Germline loops: CDR1 SGHRS, CDR2 YFSETQ. The CDR3 DNA follows: TGCGCCAGCAGCCCGAGGGTGGCGGACGAGCAGTACTTC. This translates into CASSPRVADEQYF.